This TCR beta chain was observed in a study of cytomegalovirus exposure and HLA in healthy donors (dated by TCRdb to 2016 to 2017). Regarding the research as a whole: In an earlier analysis of roughly 500 of the donors, 276 Gb of sequence data and 95 million to 130 million unique TCR beta sequences from 180 million or so T cells were reported. The genetic ancestry cluster associated with self-reported Caucasian donors included over 65% of the roughly 400 genotyped donors. Roughly 300 gigabases of sequencing data and roughly 81 million unique TCR sequences made up an early release that covered 500 to 700 HLA-typed donors. To predict cytomegalovirus infection status, the study combined high-throughput TCR immunosequencing, statistical association of individual TCRs with disease status, and machine learning. Along with the approximately 600-subject first cohort, a separate validation cohort of over a hundred different subjects was used. The number of typed donors differed by locus: roughly 620-630 for A, B, C, DRB1 and DQB1; some 500 for DQA1; approximately 600 for DPA1; and roughly 470 for DPB1. Across some 400 genotyped donors of the cohort, an average of roughly 250,000 unique TCR beta nucleotide sequences per donor were sequenced, and roughly 20% of those sequences were non-productive. Donor age, sex, ethnicity and CMV serostatus were collected together with the repertoire data. In a later genetic analysis, genome-wide SNP genotypes for about 55% of the roughly 700 donors were used, and that subset was treated as a discovery cohort. Rather than using new phenotypic data, the later analysis identified candidate immune exposures from TCR beta sequences and from how often those sequences occurred across donors. Because of strong linkage in the cohort, roughly five DR-DQ haplotypes were treated as single units for association and clustering. Every discovery cohort repertoire had been produced on one sequencing platform. Both class I and class II loci were covered by HLA typing, at four-digit resolution. An earlier analysis of 500 to 650 of the donors applied high-throughput TCR beta sequencing to assess whether each TCR beta V gene segment acted as functional or pseudogenic. A later analysis re-analyzed previously published TCR beta repertoires from 550 to 700 donors and added high-resolution HLA genotyping to study TCR occurrence patterns. The T cell repertoires of several hundred subjects were profiled by immunosequencing and related to cytomegalovirus serostatus. The study aimed to test whether cataloging public T cell receptors could reveal signatures of past pathogen exposure.

Overall study outcomes, separate from this receptor: Three of the identified cytomegalovirus-associated TCR beta chains were confirmed in vitro to be specific for cytomegalovirus antigens. A later genetic analysis reported fewer N-insertions in productive TCRs among donors in an Asian-associated ancestry cluster than the roughly 700-donor mean. In a later analysis, TCR association rates were found to vary across HLA loci, with the most associated TCRs seen for DRB1 alleles and the fewest for HLA-C alleles. Most TCR sequences were seen in very few donors, while some public TCRs were found in many individuals. The presence/absence analyses assumed that sequencing depth was roughly uniform across donors, and that assumption may not be true. Most CMV-associated TCR beta chains appeared to be HLA-restricted in a later analysis, and the HLA associations seemed to be driven largely by CMV exposure. The classifier was reported to diagnose cytomegalovirus status with high specificity and sensitivity in both the original cohort and the validation cohort. Immune exposure information for the cohort was limited to CMV serostatus. Because counts were too low, seventeen rarely observed V segments, including chromosome 9 orphons, were left out of the earlier analysis of approximately 500 of the donors. A later analysis associated about 17,000 TCR beta sequences with specific HLA alleles at a false discovery rate of 0.05. In a later analysis, HLA-associated TCR beta chains showed more clonal expansion and lower generation probabilities than non-associated chains that were equally common. The authors suggested that the approach could potentially be extended to other disease states and immunological phenotypes. Because HLA typing was unavailable for some donors at each locus, only the typed subset was used in association tests. A total of about 180 TCR beta chains were listed by the study as associated with cytomegalovirus. Only TCR beta chains were sequenced in this cohort, and the absence of alpha or paired-chain data limited detectable features. Broadly in line with IMGT annotations, most TCR beta V segments showed up in productive rearrangements about 90% or about 30% of the time in an earlier analysis of roughly 590 of the donors. Some IMGT-functional V segments, including TRBV6-2 and TRBV6-3, could not be distinguished by the 87-base-pair reads and were therefore excluded. Strong co-occurrence of HLA alleles, especially DR and DQ, made assigning TCR associations to individual alleles difficult. According to a later analysis, parvovirus B19, influenza, CMV and Epstein-Barr virus appeared linked to several top co-occurrence clusters. A later genetic analysis associated a missense DCLRE1C variant with V-gene and J-gene trimming of TCR beta chains, and an independent cohort replicated the association. A cluster of highly shared sequence variants was judged likely to be a technical artifact of the sequencing pipeline. Linkage disequilibrium might explain the correlated functional status among segregating V segments, but an unknown experimental factor could not be ruled out. A further reported finding was that TCR beta sequences accurately predicted the HLA-A and HLA-B alleles for most subjects in the first cohort.

As concerns this clone: It has no known antigen specificity.

The cohort comprised approximately 700 healthy bone marrow donors. At the time of sampling, every cohort member was nominally healthy, though immune exposures that went unrecorded were likely present. The donor tested CMV seronegative, placing the donor among the 350 or so seronegative members of the cohort. A peripheral blood sample was provided by each donor, and peripheral blood mononuclear cells were used for TCR beta sequencing. The Qiagen DNeasy Blood Extraction Kit was used to extract genomic DNA from the blood cell samples. Spanning cysteine to phenylalanine, the CDR3 consists of 14 amino acids. Only CDR3 DNA remains: 42 bases, in frame from the first base. The germline V gene (reference sequence) gives CDR1 as SGHKS and CDR2 as YYEKEE. Trimming takes 4 bases off V and 8 bases off J; junction bases not matched to a gene: 8. Library preparation was by the immunoSEQ multiplex PCR assay. The multiplex PCR relied on a mix of 60 forward primers for TCR Vbeta segments and 13 reverse primers for TCR Jbeta segments. A multiplex PCR assay on genomic DNA amplified the CDR3 region of rearranged TCR beta genes. Amplified TCR beta libraries were sequenced as 87-base-pair reads on the Illumina HiSeq System. In the source study's methods: A later analysis tallied 75 million to 85 million unique TCR beta chains across the 700 or so repertoires, and some 10 million of those chains were shared by two or more donors. Raw reads were error-corrected and collapsed into unique sequences with a nearest-neighbor algorithm that merged closely related sequences to remove PCR and sequencing errors. V, D and J gene segments were assigned by aligning CDR3 sequences to IMGT reference sequences. Each retained sequence needed at least a six-nucleotide match to both a V gene segment and a J gene segment. Rearrangements were classified as productive when the CDR3 lacked stop codons and remained in frame with V and J, and all other rearrangements were classified as non-productive. Following IMGT convention, CDR3 was defined as the stretch from the second conserved V-encoded cysteine to the conserved J-encoded phenylalanine. The earlier analysis of about 590 of the donors excluded sequences that lacked an unambiguous match to a single V gene segment. In an earlier analysis of 587 of the donors, a V segment was called functional when productive rearrangements were above 56.7%, and segregating when the standard deviation between donors exceeded 5%. To diagnose cytomegalovirus status from the catalog of TCR beta chain sequences, a statistical classification framework was built. V and J gene assignment, in a later analysis, came from comparing TCR nucleotide sequences with IMGT/GENE-DB human TR gene sequences. In a later analysis, CDR3 sequences and most-parsimonious VDJ recombination scenarios were assigned using the TCRdist pipeline. In a later analysis, each TCR beta chain was defined by its CDR3 amino acid sequence together with its V-gene family, and reads without a unique V-gene family were excluded. A later analysis removed 550 to 700 highly shared, low-generation-probability nucleotide sequences to deal with suspected cross-contamination and a sequencing artifact. For each public chain, a later analysis derived a clonal expansion index from normalized ranks of inferred template counts within each repertoire. A later analysis computed generation probabilities with a VDJ recombination model fitted to out-of-frame rearrangements, and checked the results against IGoR. In a later analysis, TCR-TCR, TCR-HLA and TCR-CMV co-occurrence was scored with hypergeometric tests, and a repertoire-size bias correction was applied to TCR pairs. To estimate false discovery rates, a later analysis permuted the HLA or CMV assignments 20 times. In a later analysis, co-occurring TCRs were grouped with DBSCAN, and TCRdist sequence similarity was added when clustering was performed within HLA-allele-positive subsets. Repertoires with fewer than 30,000 or more than 120,000 public chains, plus five repertoires with anomalous nucleotide sharing, were excluded from co-occurrence clustering. Entries here come from immuneACCESS through TCRdb and include only in-frame sequences with V and J called. Some clones fail to appear in such tables; in the studies checked, an unresolved V gene covers under half of the shortfall, and the cause of the remainder is unknown. D and trimming were read from the DNA, whereas the V and J calls and clone size are those reported in that table. This sample's listing comprises about 160,000 clones. Jointly, the top ten make up over 1% of the sample.

The TCR comes from a woman in her sixties or seventies in good health and CMV-seronegative. The rearrangement combines TRBV5-5 with TRBJ1-1; 10 of the junction bases match TRBD1. The sample taken for sequencing was PBMCs. The bases are TGTGCCAGCAGCGGGGGACAGGGGCGCCGCGAAGCTTTCTTT. This gives the protein CASSGGQGRREAFF.